Listed here is a single T cell receptor beta chain. The method was immunoSEQ multiplex PCR; TCRdb's version includes in-frame clones alone and lacks a portion of them. The profile shows about 160,000 clones, roughly 88% of them singletons. The data were obtained in a study of blood T cell repertoires in COVID-19. Germline V gene sequence: CDR1 SGHDT, CDR2 YYEEEE. This CDR3 region has 15 residues. V lost 2 bases to trimming and J lost 3 bases; unmatched junction nucleotides: 5. The chain uses TRBV5-6 and TRBJ2-3; 8 nucleotides line up with TRBD1. What was sequenced was peripheral blood. The TCR sequence derives from a man in his 60s who had recovered from COVID-19. The CDR3 is CASSFRTGITDTQYF. The CDR3 bases are TGTGCCAGCAGCTTCCGGACAGGGATTACAGATACGCAGTATTTT.